This passage covers 22 T cell receptor beta chains from one sample sequenced in a study of T cells in Graves' hyperthyroidism and ophthalmopathy. RNA transcripts yielded amplified TCR beta CDR3 regions. HTBI primers drove first-round RT-PCR of the TCR CDR3. TCRdb called the multiplex PCR reads again in MiXCR, with one record for every CDR3 protein. The data show about 640,000 distinct CDR3 sequences, about 45% seen once. Specimen: peripheral blood or thyroid tissue (not recorded which). Receptors were obtained from an adult man with Graves' disease, either hyperthyroidism or ophthalmopathy (not recorded which).

This clonotype was seen ten or more times. The chain employs TRBV24-1 and TRBJ1-5; D possibly corresponds to TRBD1 (5 bases). The CDR3 sequence is 17 residues long. The germline V gene has CDR1 KGHDR and CDR2 SFDVKD. V lost 4 bases and J lost 2, with 17 bases in between. The chain's CDR3 is CATSERGQGTGNQPQHF. CDR3 nucleotide sequence: TGTGCCACCAGTGAAAGGGGTCAGGGAACAGGCAATCAGCCCCAGCATTTT.

The chain employs TRBV20-1 and TRBJ1-2, with D tentatively TRBD1 (6 bases). Germline lookup yields CDR1 DFQATT and CDR2 SNEGSKA (reference sequence). Trimming pared 0 bases from V and 4 bases from J, leaving 12 bases between. The CDR3 extends over 14 amino acids. This CDR3 reads CSARDPGAIYGYTF. The CDR3 DNA follows: TGCAGTGCTAGAGACCCAGGGGCGATCTATGGCTACACCTTC.

The sample holds one count of this clonotype. The chain carries TRBV15 and TRBJ1-1; D gene unclear. Between the trimmed V and J ends, which lost 0 bases and 3 bases, there was a span of 8 bases. The CDR3 contains 14 residues. The germline CDR1 and CDR2 sequences are LNHNV and YYDKDF (reference sequence). The CDR3 DNA follows: TGTGCCACCAGCAGAGATGGGCGGGACACTGAAGCTTTCTTT. This translates into CATSRDGRDTEAFF.

The rearrangement joins TRBV20-1 to TRBJ1-2, with D hard to call. Germline loops: CDR1 DFQATT, CDR2 SNEGSKA (reference sequence). The ends were cut back, 0 bases at V and 9 bases at J, with 20 bases in the middle. There are 15 residues in the CDR3. The DNA of the CDR3 is TGCAGTGCTAGAGATGGGAGGGCGCGAGTCTCAAGCTACACCTTC. Protein product: CSARDGRARVSSYTF.

This clonotype came up many times. The chain uses TRBV10-3 and TRBJ1-2, with 7 positions matching TRBD1. The CDR3 sequence is 16 residues long. Germline lookup yields CDR1 ENHRY and CDR2 SYGVKD. J gave up 0 bases and V 0 bases, and 4 bases lay outside the gene matches. CDR3 bases: TGTGCCATCAGTGAGTCTGGCCAGGGGGCTAACTATGGCTACACCTTC. Its translation: CAISESGQGANYGYTF.

This chain connects TRBV7-9 to TRBJ1-6; tentatively, D is TRBD1 (6 bases). The CDR3 is 13 residues long. Trimming took off 0 bases at V and 10 bases at J, with 7 bases between the two ends. CDR1 and CDR2 (germline): SEHNR, FQNEAQ (reference sequence). CDR3 region: CASSLAQGSPLHF. The CDR3 nucleotides are TGTGCCAGCAGCTTAGCACAGGGATCACCCCTCCACTTT.

The table lists this clonotype with many counts. The V gene is TRBV20-1, the J gene TRBJ1-6; TRBD1 is a possible D gene (6 bases). Trimming took 3 bases from V and 9 from J, leaving 15 bases between them. The length of the CDR3 is 14 residues. CDR1 and CDR2 (germline): DFQATT, SNEGSKA (reference sequence). As DNA, the CDR3 is TGCAGTGCTAGCTTTGTGACAGGAGGTTCACCCCTCCACTTT. It encodes CSASFVTGGSPLHF.

A remark on this clonotype: A read error may account for a junction end that differs from germline. The chain links TRBV7-8 to TRBJ2-7; TRBD2 matches 11 bases. The V gene's germline CDR1 is SGHVS and CDR2 FQNEAQ. This CDR3 is built from 14 residues. Written as DNA, the CDR3 is TGCGCCAGCAGAAAAGGGACTAGCGGCTACGAGCAGTACTTC. It codes for CASRKGTSGYEQYF.

On this clonotype: An end of the junction differs from the germline gene, which may be a read error. V gene TRBV7-8 combines with J gene TRBJ1-4, with 8 bases fitting TRBD1. CDR1 is SGHVS and CDR2 is FQNEAQ in the germline V gene. This CDR3 is built from 15 residues. As DNA, the CDR3 is TGTGTCAGCAGGCCTCGGACAGGGACTAATGAAAAACTGTTTTTT. It encodes CVSRPRTGTNEKLFF.

This clonotype was recorded only once. The junction departs from germline at one end; a sequencing error may be responsible. The CDR3 here is CASSYSIGEGANYGYTF. The DNA of the CDR3 is TGTGCCAGCAGTTACTCTATCGGGGAGGGGGCTAACTATGGCTACACCTTC. This chain uses TRBV10-3 with TRBJ1-2; D perhaps matches TRBD1 (6 bases). The CDR3 has 17 residues. The germline V gene encodes CDR1 ENHRY and CDR2 SYGVKD.

The CDR3 DNA is TGTGCCAGCAGCCAAGAGGGGGGCGAAGAGACCCAGTACTTC. The encoded protein is CASSQEGGEETQYF. V is TRBV7-2 and J is TRBJ2-5; D is tentatively TRBD1 or TRBD2 (6 bases each). Trimming cost V 5 bases and J 3 bases, with 13 bases left between them. CDR1 and CDR2 from the germline V gene are SGHTA and FQGNSA. The CDR3 has 14 amino acids.

The V call is TRBV10-3, the J call TRBJ2-7, with a weak D call TRBD2 (6 bases). Germline CDR1 and CDR2: ENHRY and SYGVKD. The CDR3 length is 14 residues. Trimming took 4 bases from V and 7 from J, leaving 17 bases between them. CDR3: CAISGLPGLGEQYF. As DNA, the CDR3 is TGTGCCATCAGTGGCTTACCGGGACTCGGGGAGCAGTACTTC.

Concerning this clonotype itself: This sequence may be a read error, since a much larger clone differs from it by one base. The chain employs TRBV29-1 and TRBJ1-6; D is unresolved. Germline-derived CDR1 and CDR2 are SQVTM and ANQGSEA. The CDR3 contains 12 residues. The V gene lost 4 bases and the J gene lost 10 bases, with 11 bases spanning the gap. Written as DNA, the CDR3 is TGCAGCGTTGGGGTAGGGAACTCACCCCTCCACTTT. Translated: CSVGVGNSPLHF.

A word on this clonotype: Compared with germline, one end of the junction differs, possibly owing to a read error. The gene calls are TRBV5-1 and TRBJ1-6; maybe TRBD1 (5 bases). Germline-derived CDR1 and CDR2 are SGHRS and YFSETQ. The length of the CDR3 is 15 residues. The CDR3 loop reads CASSPDQGRNSPPHF. CDR3 coding DNA: TGCGCCAGCAGCCCGGATCAGGGACGTAATTCACCCCCCCACTTT. The full variable domain, completed using reference TRBV5-1 and TRBJ1-6, is KAGVTQTPRYLIKTRGQQVTLSCSPISGHRSVSWYQQTPGQGLQFLFEYFSETQRNKGNFPGRFSGRQFSNSRSEMNVSTLELGDSALYLCASSPDQGRNSPPHFGNGTRLTVT.

In this sample, this clonotype turned up a few times. CDR3 loop: CASSQDRVDGYTF. Written as DNA, the CDR3 is TGTGCCAGCAGCCAAGATCGGGTTGATGGCTACACCTTC. The V call is TRBV14, the J call TRBJ1-2, with no clear D. Germline-derived CDR1 and CDR2 are SGHDN and FVKESK. Trimming pared 0 bases from V and 6 bases from J, leaving 8 bases between. There are 13 residues in the CDR3.

J is TRBJ2-5 and V is TRBV7-4; 9 nucleotides align to TRBD1. The CDR3 totals 15 residues. The V gene end was trimmed by 5 bases and the J gene end by 9 bases; junction bases not matched to a gene: 13. CDR1 is SGHVT, CDR2 SQSDAQ, per germline. CDR3 bases: TGTGCCAGCAGCGTAGGAGGGACAGGGATTGAGTCCCAGTACTTC. This gives the protein CASSVGGTGIESQYF.

This clonotype was found many times. The genes are TRBV25-1 and TRBJ1-4; possibly TRBD1 for D (5 bases). Deletions cut 2 bases from V and 3 bases from J, with 10 bases between. Looked up from germline, CDR1 is MGHDK and CDR2 is SYGVNS. The CDR3 consists of 15 residues. The CDR3 here is CASSEMRGANEKLFF. The CDR3, as DNA: TGTGCCAGCAGTGAAATGCGAGGGGCTAATGAAAAACTGTTTTTT.

This clonotype was seen once. The rearrangement links TRBV11-2 to TRBJ1-5; D possibly corresponds to TRBD1 (6 bases). V was pared by 2 bases and J by 0 bases, with 17 bases between. Germline assignment: CDR1 SGHAT and CDR2 FQNNGV. This CDR3 comprises 18 residues. CDR3 in DNA: TGTGCCAGCAGCTTAAAAGGCAGGGGCGGATATAGCAATCAGCCCCAGCATTTT. It specifies CASSLKGRGGYSNQPQHF.

The V call is TRBV24-1, the J call TRBJ1-1; 8 nucleotides line up with TRBD1. This CDR3 is built from 16 residues. Germline V CDR1 and CDR2: KGHDR, SFDVKD. With 9 bases clipped from V and 1 base from J, the junction kept 12 bases outside the gene matches. CDR3 loop: CATHPDRASRNTEAFF. The CDR3 DNA follows: TGTGCCACCCACCCGGACAGGGCCTCGCGGAACACTGAAGCTTTCTTT.

This clonotype was observed once. The rearrangement uses TRBV20-1 and TRBJ2-7, with TRBD1 matching 10 bases. Unmatched junction bases numbered 6, after V lost 4 bases and J lost 6 bases. This CDR3 has 13 amino acids. Germline CDR1 is DFQATT and CDR2 is SNEGSKA (reference sequence). The CDR3 DNA reads TGCAGTGCTATCTCGACAGGGGGCGCCGAGCAGTACTTC. Amino acids: CSAISTGGAEQYF.

The chain couples TRBV13 to TRBJ1-6; a possible D gene is TRBD1 (6 bases). The CDR3 extends over 16 amino acids. CDR1 and CDR2 (germline): PRHDT, FYEKMQ (reference sequence). V dropped 5 bases and J dropped 5 bases, with 16 bases sitting between them. The CDR3 spells CASSQLADRHNSPLHF. The CDR3 nucleotides read TGTGCCAGCAGCCAACTCGCGGACAGACATAATTCACCCCTCCACTTT.

The rearrangement links TRBV7-8 to TRBJ2-7, with a tentative D call TRBD2 (5 bases). Deletions cut 0 bases from V and 2 bases from J, with 11 bases between. The CDR3 is 15 amino acids. Germline V CDR1 and CDR2: SGHVS, FQNEAQ. The CDR3, as DNA: TGTGCCAGCAGCTTAGCCGTGGGAGCCGCCTACGAGCAGTACTTC. Protein product: CASSLAVGAAYEQYF.